These T cell receptor beta chains were read from a single sample in a study of tumor-infiltrating lymphocytes in oesophageal squamous cell carcinoma. TCRdb called the PCR reads again in MiXCR, with one record for every CDR3 protein. The sample lists approximately 11,000 distinct CDR3 sequences; about 60% were seen once. Sequencing used esophageal tumor tissue. The receptor set was obtained from a male donor with esophageal squamous cell carcinoma. Both conserved end residues are part of each CDR3. The order of the fields is D gene, J gene, clone size, V gene, CDR3 DNA, CDR3 protein. D genes are given only for firm matches. Not every row has a clone size; where given, it reads once, few, many or a size class.

-,TRBJ2-1,few,TRBV7-6,TGTGCCAGCAGCTTAGATATTTGGGGTGGGCAGTTCTTC,CASSLDIWGGQFF
-,TRBJ2-1,-,TRBV7-3,TGTGCCAGCAGCTTAGACCCTAGCTTGGGGCAGTTCTTC,CASSLDPSLGQFF
TRBD2,TRBJ2-1,-,TRBV7-3,TGTGCCAGCAGCTTAACTAGCGGGGGCTACAATGAGCAGTTCTTC,CASSLTSGGYNEQFF
-,TRBJ2-7,-,TRBV27,TGTGCCAGCAGCCTGCCTGGGGCAGCCTACGAGCAGTACTTC,CASSLPGAAYEQYF
-,TRBJ2-5,medium-sized,TRBV24-1,TGTGCCACCAGTGATTTGTCGGAGCCCCAAGAGACCCAGTACTTC,CATSDLSEPQETQYF
TRBD2,TRBJ2-7,-,TRBV7-2,TGTGCCAGCAGCTTAGGCGGCCCAGCAACCGGGACTAGCGGGAGCGAGCAGTACTTC,CASSLGGPATGTSGSEQYF
TRBD2,TRBJ2-1,-,TRBV7-8,TGTGCCAGCAGCTTAAGGACTAGCGGCAACAATGAGCAGTTCTTC,CASSLRTSGNNEQFF
TRBD1,TRBJ1-1,-,TRBV7-8,TGTGCCAGCAGCCCGCGGACAGGGCCGGGAGCTTTCTTT,CASSPRTGPGAFF
-,TRBJ2-1,medium-sized,TRBV11-1,TGTGCCAGCAGCTTAGCGTCGAATGAGCAGTTCTTC,CASSLASNEQFF
-,TRBJ1-1,few,TRBV14,TGTGCCAGCACCCCGGCTCTAGGTTATGGCACTGAAGCTTTCTTT,CASTPALGYGTEAFF
TRBD1,TRBJ2-7,-,TRBV7-2,TGTGCCAGCAGCTTACAGACAGGGATGGACGAGCAGTACTTC,CASSLQTGMDEQYF
TRBD2,TRBJ2-1,-,TRBV7-2,TGTGCCAGCAGCTTAGTAAGCGGGAGTGGGAATGAGCAGTTCTTC,CASSLVSGSGNEQFF
TRBD2,TRBJ2-7,-,TRBV6-1,TGTGCCAGCCGGGGGGTCTACGAGCAGTACTTC,CASRGVYEQYF
-,TRBJ2-2,-,TRBV9,TGTGCCGTCCATCCCTTCAGGGAAGCCGGGGAGCTGTTTTTT,CAVHPFREAGELFF
-,TRBJ1-2,many,TRBV24-1,TGTGCCACCAGTGATTTAACCGGCTATGGCTACACCTTC,CATSDLTGYGYTF
-,TRBJ1-2,-,TRBV6-1,TGTGCCAGCCCGACTATCTCGACCGATGTAGGCTTGGCCTTC,CASPTISTDVGLAF
-,TRBJ2-3,-,TRBV7-2,TGTGCCAGCAGCTTAGCCCTTGCAGGGACAGATACGCAGTATTTT,CASSLALAGTDTQYF
-,TRBJ2-1,many,TRBV12-3/TRBV12-4,TGTGCCAGCGGTGCGTTGGCGGGATCCTACAATGAGCAGTTCTTC,CASGALAGSYNEQFF
-,TRBJ1-5,medium-sized,TRBV6-1,TGTGCCAGCAGCGAGTTGTGGGGGAGCAATCAGCCCCAGCATTTT,CASSELWGSNQPQHF
TRBD1,TRBJ2-7,once,TRBV6-5,TGTGCCAGCACCACCCAGGGGGAATACAATGAGCAGTACTTC,CASTTQGEYNEQYF
TRBD1,TRBJ2-3,few,TRBV24-1,TGTGCCACCAGTGATCCGGGACAGGGGTCCGCAGATACGCAGTATTTT,CATSDPGQGSADTQYF
-,TRBJ2-5,-,TRBV7-4,TGTGCCAGCAGCTTAGCGGGCGGGCTGCGGGGGACCCAGTACTTC,CASSLAGGLRGTQYF
TRBD1,TRBJ1-2,-,TRBV7-2,TGTGCCAGCAGCTCCCCCGCACAGGGGAACTATGGCTACACCTTC,CASSSPAQGNYGYTF
-,TRBJ2-1,-,TRBV7-6,TGTGCCAGCAGCCACCACGGGGCCTACGAGCAGTTCTTC,CASSHHGAYEQFF
-,TRBJ2-1,few,TRBV10-1,TGCGCCAGCAGTGAGGAGTTCTCCAATGAGCAGTTCTTC,CASSEEFSNEQFF
-,TRBJ2-7,-,TRBV27,TGTGCCAGCAGTTCCCTGACAGAGAGCTACGAGCAGTACTTC,CASSSLTESYEQYF
-,TRBJ2-5,-,TRBV28,TGTGCCATCACGCCCCAGGATCAAGAGACCCAGTACTTC,CAITPQDQETQYF
TRBD1,TRBJ2-1,-,TRBV7-3,TGTGCCAGCAGCCGTGCAGGACAGGGTTACAATGAGCAGTTCTTC,CASSRAGQGYNEQFF
TRBD1,TRBJ2-1,few,TRBV7-3,TGTGCCAGCAGCTCCCCGGACAGGGAAGAGCAGTTCTTC,CASSSPDREEQFF
-,TRBJ2-7,-,TRBV7-4,TGTGCCAGCAGCTCCAGGGATTCCTACGAGCAGTACTTC,CASSSRDSYEQYF
-,TRBJ2-7,once,TRBV7-6,TGTGCCAGCAGCTTATTTGGGGATAGGGGTGAGCAGTACTTC,CASSLFGDRGEQYF
-,TRBJ2-1,medium-sized,TRBV11-3,TGTGCCAGCAGCCCATCAGCCGTGGTAAATGAGCAGTTCTTC,CASSPSAVVNEQFF
-,TRBJ2-7,-,TRBV7-2,TGTGCCAGCAGCTTAGCCCCCCAGTACTTC,CASSLAPQYF
-,TRBJ2-6,-,TRBV7-2,TGTGCCAGCAGCTTGACAGCTGGGGCCAACGTCCTGACTTTC,CASSLTAGANVLTF
-,TRBJ2-7,-,TRBV5-4,TGTGCCAGCAGCTTGCGGGGGCGGGGGAGGGACTACGAGCAGTACTTC,CASSLRGRGRDYEQYF
TRBD1,TRBJ1-2,-,TRBV7-9,TGTGCCAGCAGCTCCGGACAGGGGGACGGCTACACCTTC,CASSSGQGDGYTF
-,TRBJ2-7,-,TRBV10-3,TGTGCCATCAGTTTGGGTGGGGCCTACGAGCAGTACTTC,CAISLGGAYEQYF
-,TRBJ2-1,few,TRBV10-2,TGCGCCACTATAGCACCGGGGGATGAGCAGTTCTTC,CATIAPGDEQFF
-,TRBJ2-5,-,TRBV24-1,TGTGCCACCAGTTATGGGCCCAGGGAGACCCAGTACTTC,CATSYGPRETQYF
-,TRBJ1-6,-,TRBV7-2,TGTGCCAGCAGCCTCACTTCCGAGCAGTACTTT,CASSLTSEQYF
TRBD2,TRBJ2-1,-,TRBV12-3/TRBV12-4,TGTGCCAGCAGTTTACAAGCGGGAGGGCCGTATGAGCAGTTCTTC,CASSLQAGGPYEQFF
-,TRBJ2-5,-,TRBV12-3/TRBV12-4,TGTGCCAGCAACTCCTTTTTGACAGGTCCGGCGTTCTTC,CASNSFLTGPAFF
-,TRBJ2-6,-,TRBV12-3/TRBV12-4,TGTGCCAGCAGTTTCATGGGATACTCTGGGGCCAACGTCCTGACTTTC,CASSFMGYSGANVLTF
TRBD1,TRBJ1-4,many,TRBV6-1,TGTGCCAGCAGTGCAAACAGGGGGCAGGATGAAAAACTGTTTTTT,CASSANRGQDEKLFF
-,TRBJ2-5,many,TRBV7-6,TGTGCCAGCAGCCCGAGGGCGGGGGAGACCCAGTACTTC,CASSPRAGETQYF
TRBD1,TRBJ2-7,medium-sized,TRBV28,TGTGCCAGCGAAGAGGGACAGCCAGCCTACGAGCAGTACTTC,CASEEGQPAYEQYF
-,TRBJ2-3,-,TRBV7-3,TGTGCCAGCAGCTTCGGGCAGGGAACAGATACGCAGTATTTT,CASSFGQGTDTQYF
TRBD1,TRBJ2-7,-,TRBV7-2,TGTGCCAGCAGCTTATACGCCACGGGACAGGCGTACAATGAGCAGTACTTC,CASSLYATGQAYNEQYF
-,TRBJ1-2,many,TRBV7-2,TGTGCCAGCAGCGTCGGGCAGATAACGGACTATGGCTACACCTTC,CASSVGQITDYGYTF
-,TRBJ2-5,medium-sized,TRBV7-3,TGTGCCAGCAGCCGGGAGCCCCATTCACCCCTCCACTTC,CASSREPHSPLHF
-,TRBJ2-1,-,TRBV5-1,TGCGCCAGCAGCTGGACTAGGGGGAATGAGCAGTTCTTC,CASSWTRGNEQFF
TRBD2,TRBJ2-3,-,TRBV6-1,TGTGCCAGCAGTGAAGCTCTAGCGGGAGGGGTAACGCAGTATTTT,CASSEALAGGVTQYF
-,TRBJ1-2,-,TRBV6-8,TGTGCCAGCCGACCGTTCAGGGAAAACTATGGCTACACCTTC,CASRPFRENYGYTF
TRBD2,TRBJ2-5,once,TRBV2,TGTGCCAGCAGCCAACTAGCGGCAGGACAAGAGACCCAGTACTTC,CASSQLAAGQETQYF
TRBD1,TRBJ2-7,-,TRBV7-2,TGTGCCAGCAGCTCGTTTACAGGGGGCAACTACGAGCAGTACTTC,CASSSFTGGNYEQYF
-,TRBJ2-7,-,TRBV6-9,TGTGCCAGCAGTTACTCGAAGGGGTTCGGAGACGAGCAGTACTTC,CASSYSKGFGDEQYF
-,TRBJ2-7,-,TRBV7-2,TGTGCCAGCAGCTTAGCGTCTCTTTCCTCCTACGAGCAGTACTTC,CASSLASLSSYEQYF
-,TRBJ2-3,medium-sized,TRBV12-3/TRBV12-4,TGTGCCAGCATTCCGGGTTACGGAGGGGGGTCGTCATCTGGCACAGATACGCAGTATTTT,CASIPGYGGGSSSGTDTQYF
-,TRBJ2-7,few,TRBV12-3/TRBV12-4,TGTGCCAGCAGTCCCAGGGTAAGGTCCTACGAGCAGTACTTC,CASSPRVRSYEQYF
-,TRBJ2-2,-,TRBV7-3,TGTGCCAGCAGCCCCGGAAATACGCCATACACCGGGGAGCTGTTTTTT,CASSPGNTPYTGELFF